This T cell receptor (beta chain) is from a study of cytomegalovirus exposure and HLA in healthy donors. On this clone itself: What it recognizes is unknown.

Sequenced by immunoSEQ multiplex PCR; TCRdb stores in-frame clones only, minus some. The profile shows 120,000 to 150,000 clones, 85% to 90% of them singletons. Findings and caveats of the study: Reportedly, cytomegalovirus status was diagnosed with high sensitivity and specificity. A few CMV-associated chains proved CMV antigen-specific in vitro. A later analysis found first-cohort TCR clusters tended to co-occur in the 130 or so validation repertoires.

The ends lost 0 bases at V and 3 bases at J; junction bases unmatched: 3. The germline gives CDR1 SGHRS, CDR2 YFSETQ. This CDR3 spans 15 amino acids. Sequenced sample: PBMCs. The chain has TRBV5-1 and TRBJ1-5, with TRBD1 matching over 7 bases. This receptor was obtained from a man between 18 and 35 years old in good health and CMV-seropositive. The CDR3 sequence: CASSLGGQPNQPQHF. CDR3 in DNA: TGCGCCAGCAGCTTGGGGGGACAGCCCAATCAGCCCCAGCATTTT.